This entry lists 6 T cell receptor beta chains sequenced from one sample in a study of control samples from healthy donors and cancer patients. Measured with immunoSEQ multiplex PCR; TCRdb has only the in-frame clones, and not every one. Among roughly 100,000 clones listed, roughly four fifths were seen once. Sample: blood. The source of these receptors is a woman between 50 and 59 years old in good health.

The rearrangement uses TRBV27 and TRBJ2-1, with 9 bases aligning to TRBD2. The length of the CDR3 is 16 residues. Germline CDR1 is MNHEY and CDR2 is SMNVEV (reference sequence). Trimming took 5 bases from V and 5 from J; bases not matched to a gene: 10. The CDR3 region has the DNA TGTGCCAGCAGTGCGGGTAAAGCGGGAGGACACAATGAGCAGTTCTTC. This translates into CASSAGKAGGHNEQFF.

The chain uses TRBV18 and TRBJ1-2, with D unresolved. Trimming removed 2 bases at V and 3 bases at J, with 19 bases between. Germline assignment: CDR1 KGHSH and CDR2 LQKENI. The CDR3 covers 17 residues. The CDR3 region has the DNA TGTGCCAGCTCACCATCGGACGCGGGTGTTCTGTACTATGGCTACACCTTC. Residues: CASSPSDAGVLYYGYTF.

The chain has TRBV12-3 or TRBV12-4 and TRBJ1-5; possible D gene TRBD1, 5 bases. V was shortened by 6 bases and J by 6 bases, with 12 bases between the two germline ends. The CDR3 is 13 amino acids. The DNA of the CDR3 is TGTGCCAGCAGCTTCGGGGCTGGTCAGCCCCAGCATTTT. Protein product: CASSFGAGQPQHF.

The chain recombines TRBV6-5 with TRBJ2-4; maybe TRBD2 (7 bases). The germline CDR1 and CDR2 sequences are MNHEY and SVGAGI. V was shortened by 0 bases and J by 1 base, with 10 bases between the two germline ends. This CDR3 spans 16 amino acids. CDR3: CASSYSGGAAKNIQYF. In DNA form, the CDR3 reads TGTGCCAGCAGTTACTCGGGGGGGGCTGCCAAAAACATTCAGTACTTC.

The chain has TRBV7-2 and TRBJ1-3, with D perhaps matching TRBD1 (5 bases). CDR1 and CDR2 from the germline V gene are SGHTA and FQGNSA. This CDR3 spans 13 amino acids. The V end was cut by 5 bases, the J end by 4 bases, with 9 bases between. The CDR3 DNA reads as TGTGCCAGCAGCCGCGACAGAGGAAACACCATATATTTT. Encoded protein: CASSRDRGNTIYF.

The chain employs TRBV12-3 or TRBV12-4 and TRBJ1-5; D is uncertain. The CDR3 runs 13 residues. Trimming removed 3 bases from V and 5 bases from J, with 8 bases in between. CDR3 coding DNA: TGTGCCAGCAGTTTGGGCAAAGATCAGCCCCAGCATTTT. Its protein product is CASSLGKDQPQHF.